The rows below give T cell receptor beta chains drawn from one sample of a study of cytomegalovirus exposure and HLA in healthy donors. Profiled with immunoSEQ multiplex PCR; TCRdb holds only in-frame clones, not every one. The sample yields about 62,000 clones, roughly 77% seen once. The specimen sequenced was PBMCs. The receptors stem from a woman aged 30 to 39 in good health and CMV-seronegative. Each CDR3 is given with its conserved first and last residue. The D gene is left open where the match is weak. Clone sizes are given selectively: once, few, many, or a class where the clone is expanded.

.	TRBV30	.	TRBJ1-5	TGTGCCTGGACAAGGGGAAATCAGCCCCAGCATTTT	CAWTRGNQPQHF
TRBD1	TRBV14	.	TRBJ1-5	TGTGCCAGCAGCCAAACAGGGGGTCAGCCCCAGCATTTT	CASSQTGGQPQHF
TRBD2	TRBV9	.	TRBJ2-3	TGTGCCAGCAGCGCCATAGCGGGAAACACAGATACGCAGTATTTT	CASSAIAGNTDTQYF
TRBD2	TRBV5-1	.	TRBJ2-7	TGCGCCAGCAGCTTAGAACTAGCGGAGACCTACGAGCAGTACTTC	CASSLELAETYEQYF
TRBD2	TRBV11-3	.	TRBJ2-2	TGTGCCAGCAGCCCCCGTAGCGGGAGGGACGGGGAGCTGTTTTTT	CASSPRSGRDGELFF
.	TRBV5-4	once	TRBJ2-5	TGTGCCAGCAGCTTGGGTACTAGGGAAGAGACCCAGTACTTC	CASSLGTREETQYF
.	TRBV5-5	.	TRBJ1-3	TGTGCCAGCAGCTTGGTACCAGGCTCTGGAAACACCATATATTTT	CASSLVPGSGNTIYF
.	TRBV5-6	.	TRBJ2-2	TGTGCCAGCAGTGGGTGGACTAAGAACACCGGGGAGCTGTTTTTT	CASSGWTKNTGELFF
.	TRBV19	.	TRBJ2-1	TGTGCCAGTAGTAAGGTACGCGGTGGCTCCTACAATGAGCAGTTCTTC	CASSKVRGGSYNEQFF
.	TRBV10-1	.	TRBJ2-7	TGCGCCAGCAGTGCGCTAGCAAACGAGCAGTACTTC	CASSALANEQYF
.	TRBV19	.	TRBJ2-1	TGTGCCAGTAGTATAGGTAGCGGCCCAAAAGATGAGCAGTTCTTC	CASSIGSGPKDEQFF
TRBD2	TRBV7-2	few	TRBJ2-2	TGTGCCAGCAGCTTAGAAGGACTAGCCACCGGGGAGCTGTTTTTT	CASSLEGLATGELFF
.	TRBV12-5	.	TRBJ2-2	TGTGCTAGTGGTTTCCTCAGGGGACCCGGGGAGCTGTTTTTT	CASGFLRGPGELFF
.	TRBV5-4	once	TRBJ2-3	TGTGCCAGCAGCGATGACCTCTCGCGGAAGCGCACAGATACGCAGTATTTT	CASSDDLSRKRTDTQYF
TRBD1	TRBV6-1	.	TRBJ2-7	TGTGCCAGCAGCCGTCCGGGACAGGGGGCGAACGAGCAGTACTTC	CASSRPGQGANEQYF
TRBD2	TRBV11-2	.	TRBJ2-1	TGTGCCAGCAGCTTAGGGACTAGTTCGCGGGAGCAGTTCTTC	CASSLGTSSREQFF
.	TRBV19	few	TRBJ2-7	TGTGCCAGTAGTCCCAATGCCGCAGGCGAGCAGTACTTC	CASSPNAAGEQYF
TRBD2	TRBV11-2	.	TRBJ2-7	TGTGCCAGCAGCTTTGAAGCGGGAGGTTCTAGGGAGCAGTACTTC	CASSFEAGGSREQYF
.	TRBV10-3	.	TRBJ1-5	TGTGCCATCAGTGAGTCGGGAGGGACTTTTCAGCCCCAGCATTTT	CAISESGGTFQPQHF
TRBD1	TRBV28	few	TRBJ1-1	TGTGCCAGCAGAAGCCCGACAGGGGCTATGAACACTGAAGCTTTCTTT	CASRSPTGAMNTEAFF
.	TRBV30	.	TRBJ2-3	TGTGCCTGGTTGCAGGGGAGCGGGATTATAGATACGCAGTATTTT	CAWLQGSGIIDTQYF
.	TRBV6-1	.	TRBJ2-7	TGTGCCAGCAGTGTCGGTCGCACCTACGAGCAGTACTTC	CASSVGRTYEQYF
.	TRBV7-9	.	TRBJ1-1	TGTGCCAGCAGCTCACAGGGACCATTGATGAACACTGAAGCTTTCTTT	CASSSQGPLMNTEAFF
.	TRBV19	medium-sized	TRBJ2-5	TGTGCCAGTAGTGCGGACAACAGTGCACAAGAGACCCAGTACTTC	CASSADNSAQETQYF
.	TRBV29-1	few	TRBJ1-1	TGCAGCGTTGGGGGGGGGCCATCCGAAGCTTTCTTT	CSVGGGPSEAFF
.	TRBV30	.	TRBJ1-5	TGTGCCTGGAGTGTACGGGCGGGTTATAGCAATCAGCCCCAGCATTTT	CAWSVRAGYSNQPQHF
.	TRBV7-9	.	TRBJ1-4	TGTGCCAGCAGCTTAGTCCAGGCAACTAATGAAAAACTGTTTTTT	CASSLVQATNEKLFF
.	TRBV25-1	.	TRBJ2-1	TGTGCCAGCATAAGTCGGCAGGGCGCCTACAATGAGCAGTTCTTC	CASISRQGAYNEQFF
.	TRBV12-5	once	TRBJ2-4	TGTGCTAGTGGGAAGACAGGAAGAGACATTCAGTACTTC	CASGKTGRDIQYF
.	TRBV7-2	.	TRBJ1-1	TGTGCCAGCAGCCTATCCCTCTATCCACCTACTGAAGCTTTCTTT	CASSLSLYPPTEAFF
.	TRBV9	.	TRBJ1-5	TGTGCCAGCAGTGAGACAGCCTATAGCAATCAGCCCCAGCATTTT	CASSETAYSNQPQHF
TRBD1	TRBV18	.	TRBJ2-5	TGTGCCAGCCAAGGACAGGCGCAAGAGACCCAGTACTTC	CASQGQAQETQYF
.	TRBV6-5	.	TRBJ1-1	TGTGCCAGCACCCACGACCTGGGGAGAAACACTGAAGCTTTCTTT	CASTHDLGRNTEAFF
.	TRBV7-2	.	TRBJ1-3	TGTGCCAGCAGCTTTGGCAGCTCTGGAAACACCATATATTTT	CASSFGSSGNTIYF
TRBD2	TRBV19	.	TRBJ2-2	TGTGCCAGCCTTCTAGCGGGGGGTAGCACCGGGGAGCTGTTTTTT	CASLLAGGSTGELFF
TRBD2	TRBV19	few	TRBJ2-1	TGTGCCAGTACCCATCAGCGGGGTAATGAGCAGTTCTTC	CASTHQRGNEQFF
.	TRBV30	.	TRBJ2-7	TGTGCCTGGAATAGACAGGACCGGGACGAGCAGTACTTC	CAWNRQDRDEQYF
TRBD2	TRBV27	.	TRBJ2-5	TGTGCCACTCCGACTAGCGGGAGTTCGATAGAGACCCAGTACTTC	CATPTSGSSIETQYF
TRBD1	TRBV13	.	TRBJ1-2	TGTGCCAGCAGCGCACAGGGGGCGGCCCTAGGCTATGGCTACACCTTC	CASSAQGAALGYGYTF
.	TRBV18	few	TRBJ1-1	TGTGCCAGCTCACCCTCTCCCCCCGGCGGTTCTGAAGCTTTCTTT	CASSPSPPGGSEAFF
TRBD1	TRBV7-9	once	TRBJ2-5	TGTGCCAGCAGCTCGGGACAGGTGTTCCAAGAGACCCAGTACTTC	CASSSGQVFQETQYF
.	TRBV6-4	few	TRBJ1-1	TGTGCCAGCAGTGAGTCGAGGAACACTGAAGCTTTCTTT	CASSESRNTEAFF